The rows below give T cell receptor beta chains drawn from one sample of a study of radiation and T cells in renal cell carcinoma. Using immunoSEQ multiplex PCR, the repertoire was profiled, and TCRdb retains in-frame clones only, with some absent. This sample has about 60,000 clones; just over 75% occur once, and the top ten carry roughly 7%. The specimen was blood, collected from a patient whose treatment included radiotherapy and nephrectomy. The source of these receptors is a man in his sixties with renal cell carcinoma. Each CDR3 is given with its conserved first and last residue. Expanded clones get a size class; other rows say once, few or many, or leave the size out.

TRBV5-1	TRBJ2-1	few	CASALSSYNEQFF
TRBV11-3	TRBJ1-2	once	CASSLDTMWGDGYTF
TRBV7-2	TRBJ2-3	NA	CASSLNRADTQYF
TRBV11-3	TRBJ2-7	NA	CASSMDRASYEQYF
TRBV5-1	TRBJ2-2	NA	CASSLAGTRVSAGELFF
TRBV27	TRBJ2-1	NA	CASSLFLPTSGNYNEQFF
TRBV7-2	TRBJ2-1	few	CASRRPGTGVNEQFF
TRBV6-5	TRBJ1-1	few	CASSYGPGDTEAFF
TRBV15	TRBJ1-2	NA	CATSGDRANYGYTF
TRBV19	TRBJ1-6	NA	CASSINTRDIITPLHF
TRBV6-5	TRBJ1-5	NA	CASRGPEGNQPQHF
TRBV29-1	TRBJ2-5	NA	CSVVTGGFETQYF
TRBV20-1	TRBJ2-1	NA	CSASRDNEQFF
TRBV5-6	TRBJ2-3	once	CASSPRTTDTQYF
TRBV10-3	TRBJ1-2	NA	CAISARAWPQSNYGYTF
TRBV6-5	TRBJ2-5	NA	CASSSSGTVGRETQYF
TRBV15	TRBJ1-6	NA	CATRLSVGIGSPLHF
TRBV2	TRBJ1-5	once	CASSLDRDGQPQHF
TRBV10-3	TRBJ2-2	many	CAISSTSGRAVGELFF
TRBV6-1	TRBJ1-1	NA	CASSVEGPTTEAFF
TRBV7-9	TRBJ1-2	NA	CASSLGAELYGYTF
TRBV18	TRBJ2-1	NA	CASSPPSSSGAYNEQFF
TRBV5-4	TRBJ2-5	few	CASSPEGLAETQYF
TRBV9	TRBJ2-1	NA	CASSEGRSAKRLNEQFF
TRBV4-3	TRBJ2-1	NA	CASSQSWVGGNEQFF
TRBV27	TRBJ1-4	few	CASSFVATNEKLFF
TRBV5-1	TRBJ1-2	few	CASSLGQNDGYTF
TRBV23-1	TRBJ2-7	NA	CASSQEESRTKLVNEQYF
TRBV4-1	TRBJ1-3	NA	CASSLAREVSTDTIYF
TRBV29-1	TRBJ1-2	NA	CSVVRQAYGYTF
TRBV10-3	TRBJ2-2	NA	CAIRSTSGYTGELFF
TRBV10-3	TRBJ2-6	NA	CAIIKQISGANVLTF
TRBV27	TRBJ1-6	once	CASKTGYNSPLHF
TRBV7-8	TRBJ1-6	NA	CASSLGQGVLNSPLHF
TRBV15	TRBJ2-3	few	CATSRAGRGTDTQYF
TRBV18	TRBJ1-3	NA	CASSPRDTFSGNTIYF
TRBV6-6	TRBJ1-5	NA	CASSPREGNSNQPQHF
TRBV5-1	TRBJ2-3	NA	CASSDSGRTDTQYF
TRBV4-3	TRBJ1-2	NA	CASSLDHRGSSYGYTF
TRBV7-9	TRBJ1-2	NA	CASSLGGTDGYTF
TRBV5-5	TRBJ1-3	NA	CASSLGAGNTIYF
TRBV30	TRBJ2-7	NA	CAWGGQGRGPYEQYF
TRBV12-5	TRBJ2-3	NA	CASGYTGGADTQYF
TRBV7-8	TRBJ2-6	NA	CASSLASGANVLTF
TRBV30	TRBJ1-5	NA	CAWSPGTLSSNQPQHF
TRBV14	TRBJ2-6	NA	CASSHAWTGSGANVLTF
TRBV5-1	TRBJ2-1	NA	CASSLLYNEQFF
TRBV30	TRBJ1-6	NA	CAWSDNGNSPLHF
TRBV7-9	TRBJ2-1	NA	CASSLGGLYNEQFF
TRBV9	TRBJ2-1	NA	CASSYRDRAGGNEQFF
TRBV28	TRBJ1-3	once	CASSLSATDSGNTIYF
TRBV12-5	TRBJ2-3	NA	CASGPRGALADTQYF